A selection of T cell receptor beta chains follows, all from one sample in a study of beta chain features in type 1 diabetes. Profiled with immunoSEQ multiplex PCR; TCRdb holds only in-frame clones, not every one. The sample has 250,000 to 300,000 clones; roughly 13% are singletons. Sequencing was done on a sample of naive CD4+ T cells from blood. Source of these receptors: a man aged 25-40 years with type 1 diabetes. CDR3s include the opening cysteine and the closing phenylalanine or tryptophan. The order of the fields is J gene, clone size, V gene, CDR3 length, D gene, CDR3 DNA, CDR3 protein. D genes are given only for firm matches. Size tells how often a clone was seen (once, few, many) or the class of an expanded clone, and some rows leave it out.

J: TRBJ2-3
size: NA
V: TRBV19
length: 11
D: TRBD1
DNA: TGTGCCATCGGGACAGGAGATACGCAGTATTTT
CDR3: CAIGTGDTQYF

J: TRBJ2-7
size: NA
V: TRBV28
length: 15
D: TRBD1
DNA: TGTGCCAGCAGTTCCCCGGGACAGGGAGGCAACGAGCAGTACTTC
CDR3: CASSSPGQGGNEQYF

J: TRBJ2-1
size: few
V: TRBV7-2
length: 15
D: TRBD1
DNA: TGTGCCAGCAGCTACCGACAGGGCTTGGGCAATGAGCAGTTCTTC
CDR3: CASSYRQGLGNEQFF

J: TRBJ2-2
size: few
V: TRBV19
length: 17
D: TRBD2
DNA: TGTGCCAGTAGTATCGCCGGACTAGCGGAGAACACCGGGGAGCTGTTTTTT
CDR3: CASSIAGLAENTGELFF

J: TRBJ1-2
size: few
V: TRBV6-1
length: 11
D: NA
DNA: TGTGCCAGCAGTGAATCTATCGGTTACACCTTC
CDR3: CASSESIGYTF

J: TRBJ2-6
size: NA
V: TRBV28
length: 15
D: NA
DNA: TGTGCCAGCAGTTTGTCGGGATCTGGGGCCAACGTCCTGACTTTC
CDR3: CASSLSGSGANVLTF

J: TRBJ2-1
size: NA
V: TRBV18
length: 13
D: NA
DNA: TGTGCCAGCTGGCACTCGGAGGGGAATGAGCAGTTCTTC
CDR3: CASWHSEGNEQFF

J: TRBJ2-1
size: few
V: TRBV7-9
length: 15
D: TRBD1
DNA: TGTGCCAGCAGCTTAGGACAGGGCTCCTACAATGAGCAGTTCTTC
CDR3: CASSLGQGSYNEQFF

J: TRBJ2-5
size: NA
V: TRBV7-3
length: 13
D: NA
DNA: TGTGCCAGCAGCTTGAGTAGTCGAGAGACCCAGTACTTC
CDR3: CASSLSSRETQYF

J: TRBJ2-7
size: NA
V: TRBV20-1
length: 11
D: NA
DNA: TGCAGGTTAGCGGCCCACCACGAGCAGTACTTC
CDR3: CRLAAHHEQYF

J: TRBJ2-3
size: NA
V: TRBV4-2
length: 16
D: NA
DNA: TGTGCCAGCAGCCAAGATCCGGGTCCCAGCACAGATACGCAGTATTTT
CDR3: CASSQDPGPSTDTQYF

J: TRBJ2-7
size: NA
V: TRBV7-3
length: 14
D: TRBD2
DNA: TGTGCCAGCAGCTTGACTAGCGGGAGCCGCGAGCAGTACTTC
CDR3: CASSLTSGSREQYF

J: TRBJ2-3
size: NA
V: TRBV27
length: 13
D: NA
DNA: TGTGCCAGCAGTTCCCTTGGGGGGGATACGCAGTATTTT
CDR3: CASSSLGGDTQYF

J: TRBJ1-1
size: NA
V: TRBV5-6
length: 13
D: NA
DNA: TGTGCCAGCAACGGGGGGTGGAACACTGAAGCTTTCTTT
CDR3: CASNGGWNTEAFF

J: TRBJ2-5
size: few
V: TRBV18
length: 15
D: TRBD1
DNA: TGTGCCAGCTCACCACGACAGGGCCAGCAAGAGACCCAGTACTTC
CDR3: CASSPRQGQQETQYF

J: TRBJ2-7
size: NA
V: TRBV29-1
length: 13
D: TRBD2
DNA: TGCAGCGTTGGGGAACTAGCGTTGTACGAGCAGTACTTC
CDR3: CSVGELALYEQYF

J: TRBJ1-5
size: NA
V: TRBV27
length: 14
D: TRBD1
DNA: TGTGCCAGCAGTCCGGGACAGCGAAATCAGCCCCAGCATTTT
CDR3: CASSPGQRNQPQHF

J: TRBJ2-1
size: NA
V: TRBV27
length: 16
D: TRBD1
DNA: TGTGCCAGCAGTTCCGGGACAGCACTCCCCTACAATGAGCAGTTCTTC
CDR3: CASSSGTALPYNEQFF

J: TRBJ2-1
size: NA
V: TRBV2
length: 14
D: TRBD2
DNA: TGTGCCAGCAGTTCCGGGACTATAGGGAATGAGCAGTTCTTC
CDR3: CASSSGTIGNEQFF

J: TRBJ2-2
size: NA
V: TRBV18
length: 17
D: NA
DNA: TGTGCCAGCTCACCACAGGGCGGGGCGCTGAACACCGGGGAGCTGTTTTTT
CDR3: CASSPQGGALNTGELFF

J: TRBJ1-5
size: few
V: TRBV18
length: 15
D: TRBD1
DNA: TGTGCCAGCTCATCCGGACAGGTGGGCAATCAGCCCCAGCATTTT
CDR3: CASSSGQVGNQPQHF

J: TRBJ1-1
size: NA
V: TRBV18
length: 13
D: NA
DNA: TGTGCCAGCCGATTGGGACAGAACACTGAAGCTTTCTTT
CDR3: CASRLGQNTEAFF

J: TRBJ1-1
size: NA
V: TRBV7-6
length: 13
D: TRBD1
DNA: TGTGCCACCCGTGACAGGGTAAACACTGAAGCTTTCTTT
CDR3: CATRDRVNTEAFF

J: TRBJ1-1
size: few
V: TRBV28
length: 13
D: NA
DNA: TGTGCCAGCAGCTCGCGCAGAGGGACTGAAGCTTTCTTT
CDR3: CASSSRRGTEAFF

J: TRBJ2-2
size: few
V: TRBV19
length: 16
D: TRBD2
DNA: TGTGCCACCGCCACCCTAGCGGGAGTCTACACCGGGGAGCTGTTTTTT
CDR3: CATATLAGVYTGELFF

J: TRBJ2-7
size: NA
V: TRBV25-1
length: 16
D: NA
DNA: TGTGCCAGCAGTCCCCCTCCAGGGCAGGGTATAACGAAGCAGTACTTC
CDR3: CASSPPPGQGITKQYF

J: TRBJ2-7
size: few
V: TRBV29-1
length: 15
D: NA
DNA: TGCAGCGTCGGGCGACAGTTCGGAAGCTCCTACGAGCAGTACTTC
CDR3: CSVGRQFGSSYEQYF

J: TRBJ2-6
size: NA
V: TRBV30
length: 14
D: NA
DNA: TGTGCCTGGAGTGGGCCCTCTGGGGCCAACGTCCTGACTTTC
CDR3: CAWSGPSGANVLTF

J: TRBJ1-2
size: few
V: TRBV5-1
length: 15
D: NA
DNA: TGCGCCTCCTCAAAGGACACCCTCGGTCTCTATGGCTACACCTTC
CDR3: CASSKDTLGLYGYTF

J: TRBJ1-2
size: NA
V: TRBV28
length: 14
D: NA
DNA: TGTGCCAGCAGTCGACCTAGGGCGGGACGTGGCTACACCTTC
CDR3: CASSRPRAGRGYTF

J: TRBJ2-3
size: NA
V: TRBV6-4
length: 15
D: TRBD2
DNA: TGTGCCAGCAGTGCAGCGGGAACTAGCTCAGATACGCAGTATTTT
CDR3: CASSAAGTSSDTQYF

J: TRBJ2-7
size: few
V: TRBV28
length: 13
D: NA
DNA: TGTGCCAGCAGTTTATTGGGCAGTCCCACATGGTACTTC
CDR3: CASSLLGSPTWYF

J: TRBJ2-7
size: NA
V: TRBV28
length: 16
D: TRBD2
DNA: TGTGCCAGCAGTTCCGTTACTAGCGGGATGAGGTACGAGCAGTACTTC
CDR3: CASSSVTSGMRYEQYF

J: TRBJ1-4
size: NA
V: TRBV18
length: 16
D: TRBD1
DNA: TGTGCCAGCTCAGCAATCCCGGGACAGGATAATGAAAAACTGTTTTTT
CDR3: CASSAIPGQDNEKLFF

J: TRBJ2-7
size: NA
V: TRBV18
length: 14
D: TRBD1
DNA: TGTGCCAGCTCACCAGGGGACAGTGCCTACGAGCAGTACTTC
CDR3: CASSPGDSAYEQYF

J: TRBJ1-5
size: NA
V: TRBV2
length: 16
D: TRBD1
DNA: TGTGCCAGCAGTGGGACAGGGGGCTTTCGCAATCAGCCCCAGCATTTT
CDR3: CASSGTGGFRNQPQHF

J: TRBJ2-1
size: few
V: TRBV19
length: 15
D: TRBD2
DNA: TGTGCCAGTAGTATCCTTCCTAGCGGGAGTTATGAGCAGTTCTTC
CDR3: CASSILPSGSYEQFF

J: TRBJ1-2
size: NA
V: TRBV19
length: 14
D: NA
DNA: TGTGCCAGTAGTATCCGCCGGGGAGGCTATGGCTACACCTTC
CDR3: CASSIRRGGYGYTF

J: TRBJ2-7
size: NA
V: TRBV18
length: 14
D: NA
DNA: TGTGCCAGCTCACTGCGGGACCCGGCCTACGAGCAGTACTTC
CDR3: CASSLRDPAYEQYF

J: TRBJ2-1
size: few
V: TRBV29-1
length: 14
D: TRBD1
DNA: TGCAGCGCGCGCCGGGACAGGGGCTACAATGAGCAGTTCTTC
CDR3: CSARRDRGYNEQFF

J: TRBJ2-5
size: few
V: TRBV14
length: 15
D: TRBD1
DNA: TGTGCCAGCAGCCAAAGCCCGGACAGGGTGCAGACCCAGTACTTC
CDR3: CASSQSPDRVQTQYF

J: TRBJ2-5
size: few
V: TRBV7-8
length: 15
D: NA
DNA: TGTGCCAGCAGCTTAGGTGGGGGCGTTCAAGAGACCCAGTACTTC
CDR3: CASSLGGGVQETQYF

J: TRBJ2-1
size: NA
V: TRBV4-2
length: 17
D: NA
DNA: TGTGCCAGCAGCCTTGAGGAGGGAGCCCGGTCCTACAATGAGCAGTTCTTC
CDR3: CASSLEEGARSYNEQFF

J: TRBJ1-1
size: NA
V: TRBV4-2
length: 14
D: TRBD1
DNA: TGTGCCAGCAGCCCACGACAGGGCGTCACTGAAGCTTTCTTT
CDR3: CASSPRQGVTEAFF

J: TRBJ2-5
size: NA
V: TRBV29-1
length: 14
D: NA
DNA: TGCAGCGTTGACAGGGGGAGGTACCAAGAGACCCAGTACTTC
CDR3: CSVDRGRYQETQYF